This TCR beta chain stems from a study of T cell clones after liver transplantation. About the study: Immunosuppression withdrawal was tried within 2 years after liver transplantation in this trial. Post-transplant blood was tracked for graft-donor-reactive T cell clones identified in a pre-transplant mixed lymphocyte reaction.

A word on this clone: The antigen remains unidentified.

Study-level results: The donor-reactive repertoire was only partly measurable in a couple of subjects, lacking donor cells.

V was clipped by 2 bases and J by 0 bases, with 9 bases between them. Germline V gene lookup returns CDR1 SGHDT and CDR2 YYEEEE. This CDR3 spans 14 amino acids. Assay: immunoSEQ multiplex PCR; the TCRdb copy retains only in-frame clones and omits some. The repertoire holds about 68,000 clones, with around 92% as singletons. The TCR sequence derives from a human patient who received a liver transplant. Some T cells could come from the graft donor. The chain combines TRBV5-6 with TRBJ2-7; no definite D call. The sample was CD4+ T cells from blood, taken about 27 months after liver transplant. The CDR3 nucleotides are TGTGCCAGCAGCTTCGGGCAGATCTCCTACGAGCAGTACTTC. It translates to CASSFGQISYEQYF.